This T cell receptor beta chain appears in the sequencing data of a study of cytomegalovirus exposure and HLA in healthy donors. The PCR had 60 Vbeta and 13 Jbeta primers. Using immunoSEQ multiplex PCR, the repertoire was profiled, and TCRdb retains in-frame clones only, with some absent. The data show approximately 240,000 clones, with around 88% seen just once and more than 0.8% held by the top ten. The V gene's germline CDR1 is MNHEY and CDR2 SVGAGI. The CDR3 has 14 residues. V lost 5 bases and J 10 bases, leaving 17 bases between the germline ends. The sample comprised PBMCs. The clonotype originates from a woman under 30 in good health and CMV-seronegative. The gene calls are TRBV6-5 and TRBJ1-4; perhaps TRBD1 as D (5 bases). The CDR3 DNA reads as TGTGCCAGCAGTCCACAGCAGGGACTTGGAAAACTGTTTTTT. Residues: CASSPQQGLGKLFF.